One sample yielded the 20 T cell receptor beta chains listed below, sequenced in a study of shared clonotypes between healthy human individuals. TCRdb's table, derived via immunoSEQ multiplex PCR, lists solely in-frame clones and lacks some. This sample yields about 2.4 million clones, of which more than 85% are seen a single time; 0.36% belongs to the top ten. Sequencing input: naive CD4+ T cells from PBMCs. Subset in this sample: CD45RA+ positively selected. These TCRs come from a man younger than 35 in good health. Some clones in this sample may be carry-over from other donors' samples.

The chain couples TRBV2 to TRBJ2-5; the D gene is possibly TRBD1 (6 bases). V was shortened by 6 bases and J by 4 bases, with 21 bases between the two germline ends. CDR3 length: 16 amino acids. In germline, CDR1 is SNHLY, CDR2 FYNNEI. CDR3 nucleotides: TGTGCCAGCAGAGCCCTCGGGCAGGGGCTTGGAGAGACCCAGTACTTC. Translating it yields CASRALGQGLGETQYF.

This chain connects TRBV10-3 to TRBJ1-5; D uncertain. Trimming removed 6 bases from V and 1 base from J, with 13 bases in between. Germline CDR1 ENHRY, CDR2 SYGVKD. CDR3 length: 15 amino acids. The CDR3 coding sequence is TGTGCCATCAGCCATTCACAAGGGAGCAATCAGCCCCAGCATTTT. Translation gives CAISHSQGSNQPQHF.

The chain couples TRBV1 to TRBJ2-5. TRBV1 is deemed a pseudogene. This CDR3 is built from 14 residues. As DNA, the CDR3 is TGCACCAGCAGTCTTGGACGCCGCCAAGAGACCCAGTACTTC. Amino acids: CTSSLGRRQETQYF.

This chain uses TRBV11-2 with TRBJ2-7; no definite D call. Germline V CDR1 and CDR2: SGHAT, FQNNGV. The CDR3 is 13 residues long. Trimming stripped 0 bases from V and 6 bases from J, with 9 bases between. This chain's CDR3 is CASSLDPWGEQYF. The CDR3 bases are TGTGCCAGCAGCTTAGATCCGTGGGGCGAGCAGTACTTC. The full variable domain, its missing parts supplied by reference TRBV11-2 and TRBJ2-7, is EAGVAQSPRYKIIEKRQSVAFWCNPISGHATLYWYQQILGQGPKLLIQFQNNGVVDDSQLPKDRFSAERLKGVDSTLKIQPAKLEDSAVYLCASSLDPWGEQYFGPGTRLTVT.

The V and J genes are TRBV27 and TRBJ1-2, with D perhaps matching TRBD1 (6 bases). V lost 4 bases and J 5 bases, leaving 20 bases between the germline ends. The CDR3 contains 16 residues. Germline assignment: CDR1 MNHEY and CDR2 SMNVEV (reference sequence). Written as DNA, the CDR3 is TGTGCCAGCAGTTCGAGACAGGCAACTCCACTTTATGGCTACACCTTC. As protein: CASSSRQATPLYGYTF.

The genes are TRBV6-1 and TRBJ1-4, with a weak D call TRBD1 (5 bases). The V end lost 3 bases, the J end lost 4 bases, and 9 bases lay between the germline ends. Germline values: CDR1 MNHNS, CDR2 SASEGT. The CDR3 is 14 amino acids. In nucleotides, the CDR3 is TGTGCCAGCAGTGAGTTGGGGCTTAATGAAAAACTGTTTTTT. Translated: CASSELGLNEKLFF.

The genes are TRBV4-3 and TRBJ1-3; D ambiguous. Germline CDR1 is LGHNA and CDR2 is YSLEER. V was trimmed by 1 base and J by 4 bases, leaving 14 bases between them. The CDR3 totals 16 residues. CDR3 DNA sequence: TGCGCCAGCAGCCAAGGGGTCAAATCATCGGGAAACACCATATATTTT. This codes for CASSQGVKSSGNTIYF.

This sequence joins TRBV2 and TRBJ1-1, with 9 bases identical to TRBD1. Trimming at V came to 5 bases and at J to 7 bases, leaving 5 bases not matched to a gene. The CDR3 consists of 13 residues. Germline V gene data show CDR1 as SNHLY and CDR2 as FYNNEI. The CDR3 coding sequence is TGTGCCAGCAGTATGGGACAGGGATTTGAAGCTTTCTTT. Translation gives CASSMGQGFEAFF.

V usage is TRBV15 and J usage is TRBJ2-5; D unclear. CDR1 is LNHNV and CDR2 is YYDKDF in the germline V gene (reference sequence). The CDR3 has 16 amino acids. The V end lost 0 bases, the J end lost 5 bases, and 16 bases lay between the germline ends. The CDR3 reads CATSRDVRQVGETQYF. The CDR3 nucleotides are TGTGCCACCAGCAGAGATGTTAGGCAGGTGGGGGAGACCCAGTACTTC.

The rearrangement joins TRBV5-1 to TRBJ2-1; 7 nucleotides match TRBD2. This CDR3 is 15 amino acids long. Germline CDR1 is SGHRS and CDR2 is YFSETQ. Trimming at V came to 0 bases and at J to 8 bases, leaving 8 bases not matched to a gene. CDR3 protein: CASSLVGTMGDEQFF. The DNA for the CDR3 is TGCGCCAGCAGCTTGGTCGGGACTATGGGGGATGAGCAGTTCTTC.

The chain uses TRBV5-6 and TRBJ2-5; 7 nucleotides line up with TRBD1. CDR1 is SGHDT, CDR2 YYEEEE, per germline. Trimming at V came to 4 bases and at J to 1 base, leaving 7 bases not matched to a gene. The CDR3 loop spans 15 amino acids. CDR3 nucleotide sequence: TGTGCCAGCAGCCTAGACAGGGTCGGCCAAGAGACCCAGTACTTC. It is translated as CASSLDRVGQETQYF.

This chain joins TRBV2 and TRBJ2-7; the match to TRBD2 covers 15 bases. The germline V gene has CDR1 SNHLY and CDR2 FYNNEI. V gave up 5 bases and J gave up 3 bases; unmatched junction bases: 17. This CDR3 is 20 amino acids long. CDR3 sequence reads: CASSHVRQPGTSGRYYEQYF. The CDR3 DNA follows: TGTGCCAGCAGTCACGTACGACAGCCCGGGACTAGCGGGAGGTACTACGAGCAGTACTTC.

This clone has a single count. The sample contains more than one DNA sequence encoding this CDR3. The chain has TRBV11-2 and TRBJ1-5, with D hard to call. Trimming removed 1 base from V and 4 bases from J, with 8 bases in between. There are 14 residues in the CDR3. Germline V CDR1 and CDR2: SGHAT, FQNNGV. The CDR3 DNA reads TGTGCCAGCAGCTTAGGGCGAGGTAATCAGCCCCAGCATTTT. Its protein product is CASSLGRGNQPQHF. Variable domain in full (rest from reference TRBV11-2 and TRBJ1-5): EAGVAQSPRYKIIEKRQSVAFWCNPISGHATLYWYQQILGQGPKLLIQFQNNGVVDDSQLPKDRFSAERLKGVDSTLKIQPAKLEDSAVYLCASSLGRGNQPQHFGDGTRLSIL.

The chain couples TRBV5-6 to TRBJ2-7; D is perhaps TRBD2 (6 bases). CDR1 is SGHDT, CDR2 YYEEEE, per germline. The V end was cut by 0 bases, the J end by 6 bases, with 10 bases between. This CDR3 region has 13 residues. CDR3 in DNA: TGTGCCAGCAGCTTGGGTCCGGGAGTCGAGCAGTACTTC. Its translation: CASSLGPGVEQYF.

The V and J genes are TRBV20-1 and TRBJ2-1; D gene ambiguous. The CDR3 length is 11 residues. In germline, CDR1 is DFQATT, CDR2 SNEGSKA (reference sequence). Trimming shortened V by 0 bases and J by 10 bases, and 7 bases separated the two germline ends. In DNA form, the CDR3 reads TGCAGTGCTAGAGATTTCCCAGAGCAGTTCTTC. This encodes CSARDFPEQFF.

This rearrangement joins TRBV7-9 to TRBJ2-7, with 8 bases matching TRBD2. J was trimmed by 3 bases and V by 4 bases; bases with no gene match: 14. The CDR3 covers 17 residues. CDR1 is SEHNR, CDR2 FQNEAQ, per germline (reference sequence). In DNA form, the CDR3 reads TGTGCCAGCAGCTCCGGGGGGAGCGGGGGCCATCGCTACGAGCAGTACTTC. Protein product: CASSSGGSGGHRYEQYF.

This clone has just a few counts. The chain's CDR3 is CASSSRVSQPQHF. The CDR3 region has the DNA TGTGCCAGTAGTTCCCGGGTATCGCAGCCCCAGCATTTT. This rearrangement joins TRBV19 to TRBJ1-5; D remains unclear. Trimming took off 5 bases at V and 7 bases at J, with 12 bases between the two ends. The CDR3 extends over 13 amino acids. CDR1 and CDR2 from the germline V gene are LNHDA and SQIVND (reference sequence).

The rearrangement joins TRBV7-2 to TRBJ1-4; D gene uncertain. The ends were cut back, 3 bases at V and 0 bases at J, with 8 bases in the middle. The CDR3 loop spans 15 amino acids. CDR1 and CDR2 from the germline V gene are SGHTA and FQGNSA. CDR3 in amino acids: CASSLLGSTNEKLFF. CDR3 DNA sequence: TGTGCCAGCAGCTTGCTCGGGTCAACTAATGAAAAACTGTTTTTT.

The chain recombines TRBV28 with TRBJ2-2, with a tentative D call TRBD2 (6 bases). This CDR3 has 14 residues. Trimming left V 6 bases short and J 9 bases short, with 17 bases between. CDR1 and CDR2 from the germline V gene are MDHEN and SYDVKM. The CDR3 region has the DNA TGTGCCAGCAGCCTCGGAGGGTTCGGCCGGGAGCTGTTTTTT. It codes for CASSLGGFGRELFF. The complete variable domain, with remaining parts taken from reference TRBV28 and TRBJ2-2, reads DVKVTQSSRYLVKRTGEKVFLECVQDMDHENMFWYRQDPGLGLRLIYFSYDVKMKEKGDIPEGYSVSREKKERFSLILESASTNQTSMYLCASSLGGFGRELFFGEGSRLTVL.

With respect to this clone: This same CDR3 is encoded by further DNA sequences in the sample. The genes are TRBV6-5 and TRBJ2-2; no reliable D call. V gave up 6 bases and J gave up 4 bases, with 3 bases separating them. CDR1 is MNHEY and CDR2 is SVGAGI in the germline V gene. This CDR3 contains 11 residues. CDR3 amino acids: CASRATGELFF. The CDR3 bases are TGTGCCAGCAGGGCCACCGGGGAGCTGTTTTTT.